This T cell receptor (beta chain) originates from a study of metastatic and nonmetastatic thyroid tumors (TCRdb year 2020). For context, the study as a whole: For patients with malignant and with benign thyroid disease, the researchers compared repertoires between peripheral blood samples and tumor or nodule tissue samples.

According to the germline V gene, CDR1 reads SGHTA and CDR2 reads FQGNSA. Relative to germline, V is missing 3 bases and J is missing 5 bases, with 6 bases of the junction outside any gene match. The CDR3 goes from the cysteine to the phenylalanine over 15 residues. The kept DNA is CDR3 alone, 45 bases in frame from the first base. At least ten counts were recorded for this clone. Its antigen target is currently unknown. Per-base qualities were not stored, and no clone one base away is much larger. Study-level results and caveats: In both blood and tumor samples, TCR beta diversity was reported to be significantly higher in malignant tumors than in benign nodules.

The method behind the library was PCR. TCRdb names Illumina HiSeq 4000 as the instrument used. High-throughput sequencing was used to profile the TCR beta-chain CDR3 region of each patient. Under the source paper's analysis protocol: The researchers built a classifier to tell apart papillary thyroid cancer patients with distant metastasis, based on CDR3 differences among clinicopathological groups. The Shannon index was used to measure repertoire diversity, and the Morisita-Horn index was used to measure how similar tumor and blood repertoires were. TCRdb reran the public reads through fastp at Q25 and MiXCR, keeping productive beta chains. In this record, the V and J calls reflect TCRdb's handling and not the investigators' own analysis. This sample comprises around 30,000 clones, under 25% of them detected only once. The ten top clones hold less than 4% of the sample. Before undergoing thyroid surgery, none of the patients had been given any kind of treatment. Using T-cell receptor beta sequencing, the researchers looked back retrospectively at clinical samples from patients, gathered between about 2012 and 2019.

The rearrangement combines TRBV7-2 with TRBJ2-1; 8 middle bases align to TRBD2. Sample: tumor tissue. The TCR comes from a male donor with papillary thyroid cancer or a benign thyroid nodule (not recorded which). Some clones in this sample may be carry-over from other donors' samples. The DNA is TGTGCCAGCAGCTTTGTAGGCGGGAGGAACAATGAGCAGTTCTTC. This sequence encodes CASSFVGGRNNEQFF.